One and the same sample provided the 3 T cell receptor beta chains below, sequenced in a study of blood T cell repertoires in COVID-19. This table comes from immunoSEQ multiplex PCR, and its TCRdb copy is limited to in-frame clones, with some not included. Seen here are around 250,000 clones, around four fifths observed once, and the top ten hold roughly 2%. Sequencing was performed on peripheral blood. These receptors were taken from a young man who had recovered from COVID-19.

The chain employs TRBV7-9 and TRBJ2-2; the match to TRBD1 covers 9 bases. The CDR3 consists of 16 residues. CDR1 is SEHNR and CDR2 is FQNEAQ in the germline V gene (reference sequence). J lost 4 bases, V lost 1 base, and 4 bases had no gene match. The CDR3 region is CASSLGGQGSTGELFF. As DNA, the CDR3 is TGTGCCAGCAGCTTAGGCGGACAGGGGTCCACCGGGGAGCTGTTTTTT. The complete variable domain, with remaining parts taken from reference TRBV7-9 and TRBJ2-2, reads DTGVSQNPRHKITKRGQNVTFRCDPISEHNRLYWYRQTLGQGPEFLTYFQNEAQLEKSRLLSDRFSAERPKGSFSTLEIQRTEQGDSAMYLCASSLGGQGSTGELFFGEGSRLTVL.

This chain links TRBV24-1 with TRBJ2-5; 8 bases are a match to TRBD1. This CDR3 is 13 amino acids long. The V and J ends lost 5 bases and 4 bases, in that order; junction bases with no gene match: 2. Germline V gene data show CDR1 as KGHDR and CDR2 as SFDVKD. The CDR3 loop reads CATSVQGAETQYF. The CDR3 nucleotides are TGTGCCACCAGTGTCCAGGGGGCAGAGACCCAGTACTTC.

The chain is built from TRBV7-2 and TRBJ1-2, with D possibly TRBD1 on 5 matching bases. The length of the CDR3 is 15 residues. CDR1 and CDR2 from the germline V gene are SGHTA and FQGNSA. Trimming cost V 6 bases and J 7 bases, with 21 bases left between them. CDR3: CASRPPPGRDAGYTF. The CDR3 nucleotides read TGTGCCAGCAGACCCCCCCCCGGGCGGGACGCTGGCTACACCTTC.